The source of this T cell receptor (beta chain) is a study of spatial heterogeneity in lung cancer. Study as a whole: Consistently, beta-chain sequences turned up in larger numbers than alpha-chain sequences did.

Time point: sample taken at primary tumor resection. Extraction of whole RNA from tumor, nontumor lung or frozen PBMC preceded unsorted sequencing. A total of over 70 untreated early-stage non-small cell lung cancer patients served as donors. This clonotype has just a few counts. V gave up 7 bases and J gave up 2 bases, with 9 bases separating them. CDR3 length: 12 amino acids. Germline V CDR1 and CDR2: DFQATT, SNEGSKA (reference sequence). TCRdb re-derived calls from the 5' RACE reads in MiXCR, one entry per CDR3 protein. The sample comprises approximately 49,000 distinct CDR3 sequences, about 5.8% of which are singletons, and roughly 10% rests with the top ten.

This rearrangement joins TRBV20-1 to TRBJ1-5; unclear D gene. The clonotype comes from a male donor with early-stage non-small cell lung cancer. Sequenced here: PBMCs, sampled at surgery. CDR3 residues: CSVRSGNQPQHF. The CDR3 region has the DNA TGCAGTGTGAGAAGCGGCAATCAGCCCCAGCATTTT.